Sequencing of this T cell receptor (beta chain) was carried out in a study of cytomegalovirus exposure and HLA in healthy donors. Whole-study results and caveats: Sequencing had likely introduced a cluster of highly shared sequence variants as an artifact. Later analysis revealed greater clonal expansion in HLA-associated TCR beta chains than in equally common others. A later analysis linked a missense variant in DCLRE1C to the trimming of TCR beta V and J genes. Altogether, some 170 TCR beta chains were recorded as cytomegalovirus-associated.

This clone was recorded only once. Its antigen is still unknown. This CDR3 has 14 residues. Trimming pared 6 bases from V and 1 base from J, leaving 12 bases between. CDR1 and CDR2 from the germline V gene are KGHSH and LQKENI. 60 Vbeta and 13 Jbeta primers were used in PCR. Profiling relied on immunoSEQ multiplex PCR, and the TCRdb table lists in-frame clones only, not all of them. Of roughly 80,000 clones in the sample, approximately 80% are singletons; the top ten hold nearly 3.5%. The sample comprised PBMCs. The chain couples TRBV18 to TRBJ1-1; a weak D match, TRBD1 (6 bases). The TCR originated in a man between 35 and 55 years old in good health and CMV-seronegative. The CDR3 spells CASSSGESNTEAFF. The CDR3 nucleotides read TGTGCCAGCTCTTCAGGGGAATCGAACACTGAAGCTTTCTTT.